One TCR beta chain is described in this entry. Autologous stem cell transplantation was followed by relapse in every patient, and brentuximab vedotin exposure varied. Germline loops: CDR1 SNHLY, CDR2 FYNNEI. This CDR3 has 16 residues. Trimming took off 6 bases at V and 1 base at J, with 18 bases between the two ends. Using immunoSEQ multiplex PCR, the repertoire was profiled, and TCRdb retains in-frame clones only, with some absent. The sample carries about 22,000 clones, 65% to 75% recorded once. The source of the sample is a study of PD-1 blockade in classical Hodgkin lymphoma. Sequenced material: peripheral blood mononuclear cells (PBMCs), taken at baseline. The rearrangement uses TRBV2 and TRBJ2-5, with D possibly matching TRBD2 (7 bases). The sequence derives from a human donor with classical Hodgkin lymphoma. The CDR3 DNA sequence: TGTGCCAGCAGAAAAAGGGGGGGGGTATTCCAAGAGACCCAGTACTTC. The encoded protein is CASRKRGGVFQETQYF.